Listed here are 15 T cell receptor beta chains from one sample, sequenced in a study of T cells in tumors after PD-1 blockade. Sequencing was performed with immunoSEQ multiplex PCR; in TCRdb, only in-frame clones are kept and a portion is missing. The sample holds some 14,000 clones, roughly four fifths seen once. The source material was PBMCs, sampled after anti-PD-1 treatment. These receptor sequences come from a human donor with basal cell carcinoma.

This chain links TRBV5-5 with TRBJ1-4; 8 bases match TRBD1. This CDR3 has 15 amino acids. Trimming took 0 bases from V and 7 from J; bases not matched to a gene: 5. Germline V gives CDR1 SGHKS, CDR2 YYEKEE (reference sequence). CDR3 DNA: TGTGCCAGCAGCTTGGACAGGGGGATTGGTGAAAAACTGTTTTTT. This translates into CASSLDRGIGEKLFF. The full variable domain, completed using reference TRBV5-5 and TRBJ1-4, is DAGVTQSPTHLIKTRGQQVTLRCSPISGHKSVSWYQQVLGQGPQFIFQYYEKEERGRGNFPDRFSARQFPNYSSELNVNALLLGDSALYLCASSLDRGIGEKLFFGSGTQLSVL.

This CDR3 reads CASSIGGVSKNTEAFF. CDR3 nucleotides: TGTGCCAGTAGTATTGGTGGCGTCTCAAAGAACACTGAAGCTTTCTTT. The chain is built from TRBV19 and TRBJ1-1; D unresolved. The CDR3 totals 16 residues. Trimming stripped 3 bases from V and 1 base from J, with 15 bases between. The germline V gene has CDR1 LNHDA and CDR2 SQIVND (reference sequence).

The J gene is TRBJ2-3, the V gene TRBV27; D uncertain. Per germline, CDR1 MNHEY and CDR2 SMNVEV (reference sequence). The CDR3 consists of 14 residues. Between the trimmed V and J ends, which lost 2 bases and 6 bases, there was a span of 12 bases. The CDR3 region has the DNA TGTGCCAGCAGTTTAGAGCCAGTTGGGGATACGCAGTATTTT. It specifies CASSLEPVGDTQYF.

The chain joins TRBV2 to TRBJ1-3; D perhaps matches TRBD1 (5 bases). The germline V gene has CDR1 SNHLY and CDR2 FYNNEI. The CDR3 has 15 residues. Trimming left V 4 bases short and J 0 bases short, with 10 bases between. The CDR3 here is CASSVGPGSGNTIYF. The CDR3 DNA follows: TGTGCCAGCAGTGTGGGACCGGGCTCTGGAAACACCATATATTTT.

This rearrangement joins TRBV19 to TRBJ1-1; perhaps TRBD1 as D (5 bases). CDR1 is LNHDA, CDR2 SQIVND, per germline (reference sequence). The CDR3 is 14 amino acids. V lost 4 bases, J lost 0 bases, and 9 bases lay in between. The CDR3: CASSTGTVNTEAFF. The CDR3 coding sequence is TGTGCCAGTAGTACCGGGACGGTGAACACTGAAGCTTTCTTT.

The V gene is TRBV9, the J gene TRBJ1-4; D is possibly TRBD1 (5 bases). There are 14 residues in the CDR3. The V end lost 5 bases, the J end lost 0 bases, and 8 bases lay between the germline ends. The germline CDR1 and CDR2 sequences are SGDLS and YYNGEE. The CDR3 DNA reads TGTGCCAGCAGTGGGGCCGCAACTAATGAAAAACTGTTTTTT. It encodes CASSGAATNEKLFF. Filled out from reference TRBV9 and TRBJ1-4, the complete variable domain reads DSGVTQTPKHLITATGQRVTLRCSPRSGDLSVYWYQQSLDQGLQFLIQYYNGEERAKGNILERFSAQQFPDLHSELNLSSLELGDSALYFCASSGAATNEKLFFGSGTQLSVL.

The chain carries TRBV10-3 and TRBJ1-1, with a weak D call TRBD1 (5 bases). Germline assignment: CDR1 ENHRY and CDR2 SYGVKD. Trimming stripped 3 bases from V and 4 bases from J, with 12 bases between. This CDR3 is built from 14 residues. The CDR3: CAISELGLRTEAFF. For the CDR3, the DNA is TGTGCCATCAGTGAATTGGGACTCCGCACTGAAGCTTTCTTT.

This clone was counted only a few times. In nucleotides, the CDR3 is TGTGCCAGCAGTCAGGGCTTCAATGAGCAGTTCTTC. Protein product: CASSQGFNEQFF. The chain uses TRBV12-3 or TRBV12-4 and TRBJ2-1; a possible D gene is TRBD1 (5 bases). The germline V and J ends were trimmed by 5 bases and 6 bases, with 8 bases remaining between them. CDR3 size: 12 residues.

V and J are TRBV5-1 and TRBJ2-5; D might be TRBD1 or TRBD2, each matching 5 bases. Per the germline V gene, CDR1 is SGHRS and CDR2 is YFSETQ. The CDR3 sequence is 15 residues long. Trimming stripped 0 bases from V and 1 base from J, with 10 bases between. The CDR3 loop reads CASSLAPGTQETQYF. DNA of the CDR3: TGCGCCAGCAGCTTGGCCCCAGGGACCCAAGAGACCCAGTACTTC.

The DNA of the CDR3 is TGTGCCAGCAGCAGATCCGGGACAGGGGTGGCCACTGAAGCTTTCTTT. It is translated as CASSRSGTGVATEAFF. The rearrangement joins TRBV9 to TRBJ1-1; 10 bases match TRBD1. Germline CDR1 SGDLS, CDR2 YYNGEE. The J segment lost 4 bases and the V segment lost 4 bases, leaving 10 bases of the junction unmatched. This CDR3 has 16 amino acids.

Here the CDR3 DNA reads TGTGCCAGCAGCTTTGGGCCGAACACTGAAGCTTTCTTT. Its protein product is CASSFGPNTEAFF. This chain joins TRBV7-3 and TRBJ1-1; D gene uncertain. Germline CDR1 and CDR2: SGHTA and FQGTGA. V shed 3 bases and J shed 1 base, with 6 bases lying between them. The CDR3 spans 13 residues.

The chain recombines TRBV18 with TRBJ2-7; D not certain. The CDR3 totals 12 residues. Looked up from germline, CDR1 is KGHSH and CDR2 is LQKENI. V was trimmed by 2 bases and J by 5 bases, leaving 7 bases between them. DNA of the CDR3: TGTGCCAGCTCACCAGGCAGCAACGAGCAGTACTTC. This sequence encodes CASSPGSNEQYF.

In this sample, this clone turned up once. V is TRBV12-5 and J is TRBJ2-3; D ambiguous. Looked up from germline, CDR1 is LGHNT and CDR2 is FRNRAP. The CDR3 is 12 amino acids. Trimming removed 7 bases from V and 2 bases from J, with 7 bases in between. CDR3 sequence: CASALFTDTQYF. CDR3 sequence (DNA): TGTGCTAGTGCACTCTTCACAGATACGCAGTATTTT. The full variable domain, completed using reference TRBV12-5 and TRBJ2-3, is DARVTQTPRHKVTEMGQEVTMRCQPILGHNTVFWYRQTMMQGLELLAYFRNRAPLDDSGMPKDRFSAEMPDATLATLKIQPSEPRDSAVYFCASALFTDTQYFGPGTRLTVL.

The gene calls are TRBV18 and TRBJ1-2, with D hard to call. CDR3 size: 13 residues. The V gene's germline CDR1 is KGHSH and CDR2 LQKENI. The V gene lost 2 bases and the J gene lost 5 bases, with 9 bases spanning the gap. The CDR3 spells CASSPVRPYGYTF. The CDR3 nucleotides are TGTGCCAGCTCACCAGTAAGACCTTATGGCTACACCTTC.

The chain has TRBV6-5 and TRBJ2-1; D might be TRBD1 (5 bases). CDR3 length: 16 amino acids. Per the germline V gene, CDR1 is MNHEY and CDR2 is SVGAGI. V was clipped by 4 bases and J by 0 bases, with 13 bases between them. In DNA form, the CDR3 reads TGTGCCAGCAGTTCTAGGACACGGAGCTCCTACAATGAGCAGTTCTTC. Encoded protein: CASSSRTRSSYNEQFF.